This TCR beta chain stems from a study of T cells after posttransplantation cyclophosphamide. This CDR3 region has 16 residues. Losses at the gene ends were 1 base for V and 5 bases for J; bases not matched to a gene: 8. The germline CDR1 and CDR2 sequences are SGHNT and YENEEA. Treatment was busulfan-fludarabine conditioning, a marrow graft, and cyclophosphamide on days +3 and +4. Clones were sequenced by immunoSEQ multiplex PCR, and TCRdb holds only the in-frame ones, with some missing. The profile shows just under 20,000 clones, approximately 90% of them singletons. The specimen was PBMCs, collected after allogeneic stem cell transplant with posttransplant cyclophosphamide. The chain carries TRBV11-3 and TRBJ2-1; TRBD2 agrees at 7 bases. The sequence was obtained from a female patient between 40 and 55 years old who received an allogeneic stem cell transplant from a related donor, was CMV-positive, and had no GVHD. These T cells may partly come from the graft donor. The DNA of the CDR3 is TGTGCCAGCAGCTTAGGTGCCGGGAGGTACCACAATGAGCAGTTCTTC. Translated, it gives CASSLGAGRYHNEQFF.